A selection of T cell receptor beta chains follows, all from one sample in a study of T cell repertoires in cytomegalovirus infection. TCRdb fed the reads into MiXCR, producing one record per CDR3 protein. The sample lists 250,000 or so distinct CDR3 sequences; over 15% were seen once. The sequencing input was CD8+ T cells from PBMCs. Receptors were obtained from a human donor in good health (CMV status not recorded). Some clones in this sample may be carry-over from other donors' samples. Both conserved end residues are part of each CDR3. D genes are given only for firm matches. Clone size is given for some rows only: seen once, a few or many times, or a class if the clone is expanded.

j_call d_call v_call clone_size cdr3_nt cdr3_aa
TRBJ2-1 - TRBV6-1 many TGTGCCAGCAGTGTTTTAGGGGGGCCCTACAATGAGCAGTTCTTC CASSVLGGPYNEQFF
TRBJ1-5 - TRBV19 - TGTGCCAGTAGTCCCGGGGGGGGGCTGGTTCAGCCCCAGCATTTT CASSPGGGLVQPQHF
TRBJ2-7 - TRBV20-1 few TGCAGTGCTAGAGACGGGAACTCCTACGAGCAGTACTTC CSARDGNSYEQYF
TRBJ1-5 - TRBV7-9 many TGTGCCAGCAGCTCACGGGATCAGCCCCAGCATTTT CASSSRDQPQHF
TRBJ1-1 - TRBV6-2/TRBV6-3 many TGTGCCAGCAGTTACTCTCTAGGAGGGACTGAAGCTTTCTTT CASSYSLGGTEAFF
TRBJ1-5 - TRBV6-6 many TGTGCCAGCAGTTCCGGGGGGTTGCGGTTCCAGCCCCAGCATTTT CASSSGGLRFQPQHF
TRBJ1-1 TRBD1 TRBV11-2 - TGTGCCAGCAGCTTAGACGAAGGGGGCTGGACTGAAGCTTTCTTT CASSLDEGGWTEAFF
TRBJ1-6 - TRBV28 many TGTGCCAGCAGGATCGTGGCATTATATAATTCACCCCTCCACTTT CASRIVALYNSPLHF
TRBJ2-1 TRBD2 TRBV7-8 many TGTGCCAGCAGCCAAAGCGGAGGCGGGGGGACCTACAATGAGCAGTTCTTC CASSQSGGGGTYNEQFF
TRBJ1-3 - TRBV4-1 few TGCGCCAGCAGCCAAGAGGGTGGCACTGGAAACACCATATATTTT CASSQEGGTGNTIYF
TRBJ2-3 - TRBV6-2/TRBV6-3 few TGTGCCAGCAGTCGCCCCGGAAACACAGATACGCAGTATTTT CASSRPGNTDTQYF
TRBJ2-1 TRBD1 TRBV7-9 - TGTGCCAGCAGCCCGCAGGACAGGGAACGCAATGAGCAGTTCTTC CASSPQDRERNEQFF
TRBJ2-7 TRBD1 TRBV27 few TGTGCCAGCAGTTCAGGGGACAGACTAACCTACGAGCAGTACTTC CASSSGDRLTYEQYF
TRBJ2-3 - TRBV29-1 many TGCAGCGTTGCAGGACAGTCCACAGATACGCAGTATTTT CSVAGQSTDTQYF
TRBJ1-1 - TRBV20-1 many TGCAGTGCTAGACACCCGCCGGGACATACGGACCTTGCCGCTGAAGCTTTCTTT CSARHPPGHTDLAAEAFF
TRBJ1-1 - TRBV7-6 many TGTGCCAGCAGCGACCCCCCGGGGGGAGTTAACACTGAAGCTTTCTTT CASSDPPGGVNTEAFF
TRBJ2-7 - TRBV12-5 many TGTGCTAGTGGTTTGCGCCGGGGCCTCTCCTACGAGCAGTACTTC CASGLRRGLSYEQYF
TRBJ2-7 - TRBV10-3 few TGTGCCATCAGTGAGTCGGGGTACGAGCAGTACTTC CAISESGYEQYF
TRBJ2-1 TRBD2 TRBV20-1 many TGCAGTGCTTGGACTAGCGGGACGAGCTCCTACAATGAGCAGTTCTTC CSAWTSGTSSYNEQFF
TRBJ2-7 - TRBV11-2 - TGTGCCAGCAGCTTTGCAGACTCCTACGAGCAGTACTTC CASSFADSYEQYF
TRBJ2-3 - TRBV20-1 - TGCAGTGCTAGAGATTCGCGGAGAACTACCACAGATACGCAGTATTTT CSARDSRRTTTDTQYF
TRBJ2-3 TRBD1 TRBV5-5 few TGTGCCAGCAGCTTTGGGACCGGTGACAGGGGATACGATACGCAGTATTTT CASSFGTGDRGYDTQYF
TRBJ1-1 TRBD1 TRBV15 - TGTGCCACCAGCAGAACCCGGGACAGCCCCATGAACACTGAAGCTTTCTTT CATSRTRDSPMNTEAFF
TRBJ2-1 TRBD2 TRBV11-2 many TGTGCCAGCAGAAAGGGTAGCGGGGGGGTCTACAATGAGCAGTTCTTC CASRKGSGGVYNEQFF
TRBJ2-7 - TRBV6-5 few TGTGCCAGCAGTTACTCAATCCCCGCAGGGGACGAGCAGTACTTC CASSYSIPAGDEQYF
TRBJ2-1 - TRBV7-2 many TGTGCCAGCAGCTACTTGGGTTACAATGAGCAGTTCTTC CASSYLGYNEQFF
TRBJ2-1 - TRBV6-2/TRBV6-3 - TGTGCCAGTAGAGGGACTTCCCCCTACAATGAGCAGTTCTTC CASRGTSPYNEQFF
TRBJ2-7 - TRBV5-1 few TGCGCCAGCGGTGTTTTCGGGGAGAACGAGCAGTACTTC CASGVFGENEQYF
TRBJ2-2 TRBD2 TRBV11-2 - TGTGCCAGCAGCCTACCTGCGGGGGGGCACGACGGGGAGCTGTTTTTT CASSLPAGGHDGELFF
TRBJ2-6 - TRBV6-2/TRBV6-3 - TGTGCCAGCAGTTACCAGAACCCTGGGGCCAACGTCCTGACTTTC CASSYQNPGANVLTF
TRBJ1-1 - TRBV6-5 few TGTGCCAGCAGCCCTTTTGAACAGGTTTGGAGCACTGAAGCTTTCTTT CASSPFEQVWSTEAFF
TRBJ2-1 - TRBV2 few TGTGCCAGCAGTGAAGTGGGGAATGAGCAGTTCTTC CASSEVGNEQFF
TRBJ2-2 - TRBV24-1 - TGTGCCACCAGTTCCGACGGGGAGCTGTTTTTT CATSSDGELFF
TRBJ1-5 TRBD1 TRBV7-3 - TGTGCCAGCAGCTCACTAGAAGGGACAGGGGGTACCTTTCCCCCCCAGCATTTT CASSSLEGTGGTFPPQHF
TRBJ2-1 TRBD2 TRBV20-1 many TGCAGTGCTAGAGATCTAGCGGGGGGCAACTATGAGCAGTTCTTC CSARDLAGGNYEQFF
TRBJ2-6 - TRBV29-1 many TGCAGCGTTGAAGAGGAGTCTGGGGCCAACGTCCTGACTTTC CSVEEESGANVLTF
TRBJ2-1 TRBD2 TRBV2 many TGTGCCAGCAGTCGTACCGGGACTAGCGACTACAATGAGCAGTTCTTC CASSRTGTSDYNEQFF
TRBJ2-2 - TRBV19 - TGTGCCAGTAGTATCATTGGACAGATGAACACCGGGGAGCTGTTTTTT CASSIIGQMNTGELFF
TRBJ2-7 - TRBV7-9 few TGTGCCAGCAGCGGGACGGATACCTACGAGCAGTACTTC CASSGTDTYEQYF
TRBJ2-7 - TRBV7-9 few TGTGCCAGCAGCCCGCCGGCGGAGAGATACGAGCAGTACTTC CASSPPAERYEQYF
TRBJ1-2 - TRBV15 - TGTGCCACCAGCAGAGTGGAGGTAGTCTATGGCTACACCTTC CATSRVEVVYGYTF
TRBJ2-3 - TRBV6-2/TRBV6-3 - TGTGCCAGCAGTTCCGGGACCTCTCTGGATACGCAGTATTTT CASSSGTSLDTQYF
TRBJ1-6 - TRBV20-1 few TGCAGTGCTAGAGATCCAGGGGAAATGTCACCCCTCCACTTT CSARDPGEMSPLHF
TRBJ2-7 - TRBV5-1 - TGCGCCAGCAGCTCCGACGAGGCCTACGAGCAGTACTTC CASSSDEAYEQYF
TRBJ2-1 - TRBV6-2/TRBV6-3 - TGTGCCAGCCGAGTACAGGGGACTTTCTATGAGCAGTTCTTC CASRVQGTFYEQFF
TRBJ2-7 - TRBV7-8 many TGTGCCAGCAGCTTAGCGAGATCTACGCAGTACTTC CASSLARSTQYF
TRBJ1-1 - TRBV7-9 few TGTGCCAGCAACCCACAGGTGAACACTGAAGCTTTCTTT CASNPQVNTEAFF
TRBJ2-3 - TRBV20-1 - TGCAGTGCTAGGGACACCCTTCCCACAGATACGCAGTATTTT CSARDTLPTDTQYF
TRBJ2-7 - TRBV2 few TGTGCCAGCAGGGGCAGGCCTACCTACGAGCAGTACTTC CASRGRPTYEQYF
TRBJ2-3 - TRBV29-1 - TGCAGCGTTGAAGAAGGGGTAGGGAGAGATACGCAGTATTTT CSVEEGVGRDTQYF
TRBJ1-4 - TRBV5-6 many TGTGCCAGCAGCGACACAGGGTCTGAAAAACTGTTTTTT CASSDTGSEKLFF